Only a few counts were recorded for the clone carrying this T cell receptor (beta chain). Its target is unknown. Germline V lookup: CDR1 MNHNS, CDR2 SASEGT. The CDR3 length is 13 residues. The V end was cut by 4 bases, the J end by 2 bases, with 8 bases between. Incorporated into the TCR beta cDNA libraries were unique molecular identifiers, which served to reduce PCR and sequencing biases. TCRdb reprocessed the PCR reads via MiXCR and lists one record per CDR3 protein. Among about 430,000 distinct CDR3 sequences listed, 35% to 45% were seen once. This sample was taken from a study of post-analysis software for immune sequencing data. General observations from the study: Five TRBV segments, including TRBV5-6, TRBV5-1 and TRBV20-1, were more frequent in patients than controls.

Input material: blood. This rearrangement joins TRBV6-1 to TRBJ1-1; no reliable D call. The source of this sequence is a girl aged 2-10 years with multiple sclerosis. CDR3 bases: TGTGCCAGCAGTGGCCAGGTTAACACTGAAGCTTTCTTT. The encoded protein is CASSGQVNTEAFF.